The present entry profiles one T cell receptor beta chain with its context. Its antigen is unknown. Base qualities are not at hand, and no much larger clone is one base apart. Taken from cysteine to phenylalanine, the CDR3 has 15 residues. This entry keeps only the CDR3 DNA: 45 bases, framed from base 1. V lost 2 bases and J lost 2 bases; the stretch between them is 14 bases long. The germline V gene yields SQVTM for CDR1 and ANQGSEA for CDR2. The data are from a study of beta chain features in type 1 diabetes (dated by TCRdb to between 2017 and 2018). Regarding the research as a whole: Mean age, gender distribution, total cell number and subset yield were not different between patients and healthy donors. A total of 100 million to 140 million sorted cells were examined across all samples, and the number of cells per subset was strongly correlated with RNA yield. In the study, recently diagnosed type 1 diabetes patients and matched healthy donors were compared on the TCRB repertoires of their sorted circulating CD4+ T cell subsets. Naive and central memory subsets were obtained from all 28 donors, but regulatory and stem cell-like memory subsets were isolated from only 8 patients and roughly eight healthy donors.

The entire isolated RNA was reverse transcribed using the High Capacity cDNA Reverse Transcription Kit, and thus expressed TCRB transcripts were sequenced. Deep immunoSEQ sequencing was performed on naive, central memory and regulatory T cell samples, with an average of about 3.6 million total reads per sample. After sorted cells were lysed in RLT buffer, RNA was extracted with DNase-treated RNeasy Micro or Mini kits, with the choice depending on cell number. Each cell subset was processed on its own to prevent cross-contamination, while patient and healthy donor samples were processed together. Using the immunoSEQ multiplex PCR, TCRB sequences were amplified from cDNA into 87-bp fragments spanning the CDR3 region. Amplicons were sequenced on the Illumina HiSeq platform. The paper's processing steps were these. PCR bias was computationally corrected using synthetic template baselines, reads within Hamming distance 2 were collapsed, and singletons that could not be merged were discarded. Reads were aligned against IMGT so that V, D and J genes, CDR3 length and insertions or deletions at six rearrangement sites could be assigned. Clonotype counts were normalized to sorted cell number within each subset before computing true diversity and Gini coefficients with the tcR R package. The overlap coefficient, calculated on TCRB nucleotide sequences, was used to quantify repertoire sharing. As a proxy for the pre-selection repertoire, out-of-frame TCRB sequences from naive cells were analyzed. TCRdb took this table from immuneACCESS and kept in-frame rearrangements with V and J called. Such tables lack part of the clones; where checked against another copy, unresolved V genes explain under half of the gap, and the rest is unexplained. V and J calls and clone size are given by that table; D and trimming were obtained from the DNA. The table for this sample lists under 300,000 clones; 20% to 25% of them were counted only once. The biggest ten clones account for 0.012% of the sample.

Paper-wide results and their limitations: Because cDNA was sequenced instead of genomic DNA, highly expressing activated cells could be over-represented, though the groups showed no difference in activation or CD3 levels. Naive, central memory and regulatory TCRB repertoires appeared to be more alike among patients than among healthy donors. Because the HLA sub-analyses included only small numbers of individuals, any influence of HLA type on TCRB rearrangement was left unresolved. Type 1 diabetes patients showed a moderate but significant shortening of TCRB CDR3 length in all four CD4+ subsets. Shorter templates might be favored by PCR, yet because patient and control samples were amplified and corrected together, any such skew would affect both groups equally. Patients with type 1 diabetes made fewer insertions and deleted more nucleotides at VDJ recombination sites, implying thymic rearrangement abnormalities.

From each donor, a single peripheral blood sample of 90 to 150 mL on average was drawn into heparinised tubes. A BD FACSAria II and a panel including CD45RO, CCR7, CD25, CD127, CD95 and CD27 were used to sort naive, central memory, regulatory and stem cell-like memory CD4+ T cells. Every sorted population had a purity above 95%. Right away, PBMCs were isolated by Lymphoprep density gradient centrifugation and were stained directly, with no culture step. So that batch effects would be minimized, each experiment stained and sorted samples in pairs, pairing one healthy donor with one patient. The receptor comes from a young woman with type 1 diabetes. The chain is encoded by TRBV29-1 joined to TRBJ2-3, with the identity of the D gene unclear. Sequencing was carried out using naive CD4+ T cells from blood. What this sample's cell subset or site label stands for: true naive CD4+ T cells. The nucleotide sequence reads as follows: TGCAGCGTTGAATATCACCGGAGTTACACAGATACGCAGTATTTT. It specifies CSVEYHRSYTDTQYF.